This is a list of T cell receptor beta chains from one sample in a study of CD8+CD57+ T cells in acquired aplastic anemia. MiXCR, applied by TCRdb to the reads, yields one record per CDR3 protein. The sample shows roughly 200,000 distinct CDR3 sequences, roughly two thirds of them seen only once. Sequencing used sorted CD4+, CD8+, or CD8+CD57+ T cells (not recorded which) from PBMCs. All receptors derive from a human donor with aplastic anemia. The CDR3 runs from the conserved cysteine through the conserved F or W. The D gene is left open where the match is weak. Not every row has a clone size; where given, it reads once, few, many or a size class.

D,size,V,J,DNA,CDR3
NA,NA,TRBV20-1,TRBJ1-6,TGCAGTGCGACCATCAACTCCTATAATTCACCCCTCCACTTT,CSATINSYNSPLHF
TRBD1,NA,TRBV7-9,TRBJ1-6,TGTGCCAGCAGCTTGGTCCTACGATCCGGGACAGGGTCTTCACCCCTCCACTTT,CASSLVLRSGTGSSPLHF
TRBD2,few,TRBV10-3,TRBJ2-3,TGTGCCATCAGTAGAAGCGGGGGCACAGATACGCAGTATTTT,CAISRSGGTDTQYF
TRBD2,NA,TRBV29-1,TRBJ2-7,TGCAGCGTTGAAGATCTTGCTAGCGGGTCCTCCTACGAGCAGTACTTC,CSVEDLASGSSYEQYF
NA,NA,TRBV7-9,TRBJ2-1,TGTGCCAGCAGCTTTGTAGGTGGGGCTGACAATGAGCAGTTCTTC,CASSFVGGADNEQFF
TRBD1,NA,TRBV19,TRBJ2-5,TGTGCCAGTGCGACAGGGAAGCAAGAGACCCAGTACTTC,CASATGKQETQYF
TRBD1,NA,TRBV24-1,TRBJ1-2,TGTGCCACCAGCCAAGGCGGCCCGACCGGGACAGGGCCCGATGGCTATGGTGGCTACACCTTC,CATSQGGPTGTGPDGYGGYTF
NA,NA,TRBV14,TRBJ1-6,TGTGCCAGCAGCCCCGGGGGTTCACCCCTCCACTTT,CASSPGGSPLHF
NA,NA,TRBV7-9,TRBJ1-1,TGTGCCAGCAGCTTAGGGAGGGGTACGGGGGCGAGGACTGAAGCTTTCTTT,CASSLGRGTGARTEAFF
TRBD1,NA,TRBV15,TRBJ1-2,TGTGCCACCAGCAGACCATTTCCGGGACAGGGGGCTCACTATGGCTACACCTTC,CATSRPFPGQGAHYGYTF
NA,NA,TRBV7-9,TRBJ1-2,TGTGCCAGCAGCTTAGTGTACGTGGATGGCTACACCTTC,CASSLVYVDGYTF
NA,NA,TRBV2,TRBJ2-7,TGTGCCGGTACCGGGCGGAGGGCCGCGGGCGAGCAGTACTTC,CAGTGRRAAGEQYF
TRBD1,NA,TRBV19,TRBJ2-7,TGTGCCACAATACCTCGGGACAGCCCCTACGAGCAGTACTTC,CATIPRDSPYEQYF
TRBD1,NA,TRBV24-1,TRBJ1-5,TGTGCCACCAGTGACAGGGGGGTGCCCCAGCATTTT,CATSDRGVPQHF
NA,many,TRBV5-6,TRBJ1-4,TGTGCCAGCAGCTTGGGGGATGAAAAACTGTTTTTT,CASSLGDEKLFF
NA,NA,TRBV20-1,TRBJ2-1,TGCAGTGCTCGTACGGCGCCTAGGGATGAGCAGTTCTTC,CSARTAPRDEQFF
NA,NA,TRBV28,TRBJ2-7,TGTGCCAGCAGTTTCAGGGGCCCACTATCCTACGAGCAGTACTTC,CASSFRGPLSYEQYF
NA,few,TRBV7-3,TRBJ1-2,TGTGCCAGCAGCCCCCGGGAGGCGAAATCTAACTATGGCTACACCTTC,CASSPREAKSNYGYTF
TRBD2,NA,TRBV20-1,TRBJ2-3,TGCAGTGCTAGGGACCTAGCGGGAGAGTGGGCAGATACGCAGTATTTT,CSARDLAGEWADTQYF
TRBD1,few,TRBV19,TRBJ1-5,TGTGCCAGTAGTATCCCTCGGGCAGGGGGAGGTCAGCCCCAGCATTTT,CASSIPRAGGGQPQHF
NA,NA,TRBV7-9,TRBJ2-3,TGTGCCAGCAGTCGCTCAGATACGCAGTATTTT,CASSRSDTQYF
NA,NA,TRBV15,TRBJ2-5,TGTGCCACCAGCTCAAGAAAGGGGCGGGAGACCCAGTACTTC,CATSSRKGRETQYF
NA,NA,TRBV7-2,TRBJ2-7,TGTGCCAGCAGTTCCGCCCCTCCGGGTTTGGCCTACGAGCAGTACTTC,CASSSAPPGLAYEQYF
NA,NA,TRBV7-8,TRBJ1-2,TGTGCCAGCAGAGCCCTTTCGGGTGGCTACACCTTC,CASRALSGGYTF
TRBD1,NA,TRBV24-1,TRBJ2-2,TGTGCCACCAGTGATGCTGGGACAGGGGGCCACACCGGGGAGCTGTTTTTT,CATSDAGTGGHTGELFF
NA,NA,TRBV2,TRBJ2-5,TGTGCCAGCAGTTACACCGCCGGGAGCCACGGCCAAGAGACCCAGTACTTC,CASSYTAGSHGQETQYF
NA,once,TRBV14,TRBJ1-6,TGTGCCAGCGGCCAAGTCGGGTCGGGCAGGGGTTGTGGTTCACCCCTCCACTTT,CASGQVGSGRGCGSPLHF
NA,NA,TRBV6-4,TRBJ2-5,TGTGCCAGCAGGCTGTCAGAGACCCAGTACTTC,CASRLSETQYF
NA,few,TRBV24-1,TRBJ2-3,TGTGCCACCAGTTTGGGGACAAATATCAACACAGATACGCAGTATTTT,CATSLGTNINTDTQYF
TRBD2,many,TRBV12-3/TRBV12-4,TRBJ2-7,TGTGCCAGCAGCGGGGGGGCCACCTACGAGCAGTACTTC,CASSGGATYEQYF
TRBD1,NA,TRBV19,TRBJ2-5,TGTGCCAGTAGTGGCTTGGACAGGGGGCTAGAGACCCAGTACTTC,CASSGLDRGLETQYF
NA,once,TRBV29-1,TRBJ1-2,TGCAGCGGGACCCAAGCAGGGGCCTATGGCTACACCTTC,CSGTQAGAYGYTF
TRBD2,few,TRBV2,TRBJ2-3,TGTGCCAGCACCCTGACTAGCGGGGGGGATTTCGATACGCAGTATTTT,CASTLTSGGDFDTQYF
TRBD1,NA,TRBV12-3/TRBV12-4,TRBJ2-1,TGTGCCAGCAGTACGGACAGGGGGGTAGGAGATGAACAGTTCTTC,CASSTDRGVGDEQFF
NA,once,TRBV5-1,TRBJ2-7,TGCGCCAGCAGCTTGGGGACATCGGTCGAGCAGTACTTC,CASSLGTSVEQYF
NA,NA,TRBV4-1,TRBJ1-2,TGCGCCAGCAGCCAAGATTCCGGGAGCGGCTACACCTTC,CASSQDSGSGYTF
NA,NA,TRBV14,TRBJ2-2,TGTGCCAGCAGCGTTCGGGAGAGCCCCGGGGAGCTGTTTTTT,CASSVRESPGELFF